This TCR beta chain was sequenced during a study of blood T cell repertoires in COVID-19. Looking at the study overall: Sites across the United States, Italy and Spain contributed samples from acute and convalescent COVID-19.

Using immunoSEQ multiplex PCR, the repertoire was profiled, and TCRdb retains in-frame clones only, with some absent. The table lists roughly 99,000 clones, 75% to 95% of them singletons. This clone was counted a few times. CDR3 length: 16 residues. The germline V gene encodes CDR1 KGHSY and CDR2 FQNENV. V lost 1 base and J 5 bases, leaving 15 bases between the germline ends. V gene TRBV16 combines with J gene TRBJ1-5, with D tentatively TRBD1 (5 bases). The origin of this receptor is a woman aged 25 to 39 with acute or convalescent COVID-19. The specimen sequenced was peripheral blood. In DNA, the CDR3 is TGTGCCAGCAGCCAATTTCAGGGTACGGTGTATCAGCCCCAGCATTTT. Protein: CASSQFQGTVYQPQHF.